Shown below are 5 T cell receptor beta chains from a single sample sequenced in a study of response to subunit inactivated influenza vaccine. TCRdb redid the calling of the RT-PCR reads with MiXCR, one entry per CDR3 protein. The sample lists roughly 630,000 distinct CDR3 sequences, 12% to 15% occurring once. This specimen was PBMCs from blood, taken around 15 days before vaccination. All receptors come from a man aged 45-60 years who received an inactivated influenza vaccine.

This chain joins TRBV28 and TRBJ1-2; maybe TRBD1 (6 bases). Germline V gene data show CDR1 as MDHEN and CDR2 as SYDVKM. V was clipped by 5 bases and J by 1 base, with 14 bases between them. This CDR3 has 15 amino acids. Here the CDR3 reads CASSTTGLRNYGYTF. The CDR3 DNA reads TGTGCCAGCAGTACCACAGGGTTACGTAACTATGGCTACACCTTC.

This clonotype was observed at least ten times. The chain links TRBV5-1 to TRBJ2-1; D not certain. V lost 6 bases to trimming and J lost 0 bases, with 7 bases between them. Germline-derived CDR1 and CDR2 are SGHRS and YFSETQ. The CDR3 loop spans 13 amino acids. This chain's CDR3 is CASKQNSYNEQFF. CDR3 in DNA: TGCGCCAGCAAACAGAACTCCTACAATGAGCAGTTCTTC.

The chain links TRBV5-1 to TRBJ2-3; 9 bases agree with TRBD2. The germline CDR1 and CDR2 sequences are SGHRS and YFSETQ. Germline trimming cut 4 bases from V and 6 bases from J; bases unmatched to any gene: 12. CDR3 length: 16 amino acids. DNA for the CDR3: TGCGCCAGCAGCCCTCCCCTCGCGGGGGGGCTGGATACGCAGTATTTT. Residues: CASSPPLAGGLDTQYF.

The chain joins TRBV20-1 to TRBJ2-7; TRBD1 is a possible D gene (6 bases). This CDR3 comprises 11 residues. The germline V gene has CDR1 DFQATT and CDR2 SNEGSKA (reference sequence). Trimming shortened V by 6 bases and J by 5 bases, and 11 bases separated the two germline ends. CDR3: CSARGSHEQYF. The CDR3 nucleotides read TGCAGTGCCAGGGGTTCCCACGAGCAGTACTTC.

The sample holds a few counts of this clonotype. The rearrangement uses TRBV27 and TRBJ1-1; D not certain. V was shortened by 6 bases and J by 0 bases, with 11 bases between the two germline ends. CDR3 size: 14 residues. The V gene's germline CDR1 is MNHEY and CDR2 SMNVEV (reference sequence). The CDR3 nucleotides are TGTGCCAGCAGACACGATGTAATGAACACTGAAGCTTTCTTT. This encodes CASRHDVMNTEAFF.